This T cell receptor beta chain comes out of a study of regulatory T cells in long-lasting Graves disease. Broader study findings: Reduced TCR diversity was observed in persistent Graves' patients versus newly diagnosed patients. Favoring TRBV28, TRBJ1-2 and TRBJ2-5 was a feature seen in persistent disease.

The germline CDR1 and CDR2 sequences are SNHLY and FYNNEI. The V end lost 1 base, the J end lost 5 bases, and 8 bases lay between the germline ends. The CDR3 spans 13 residues. Indicated time point: persistent/refractory GD, antithyroid drugs over 5 years with positive TRAb. RNA isolated from PBMCs was used to make the TCR library. Into tubes containing EDTA, roughly 8.8 milliliters of peripheral blood were drawn. Building of the TCR beta libraries involved iRepertoire HTBI primers and Arm-PCR of CDR3 regions. TCRdb reprocessed the multiplex PCR reads with MiXCR, giving one entry per CDR3 protein. This table holds about 470,000 distinct CDR3 sequences, roughly 21% found once. In its sample, this clonotype was seen many times. The antigen is not known.

Sequencing used peripheral blood mononuclear cells (PBMCs), obtained when the disease was refractory, from a patient treated with antithyroid drugs. This sequence was found in a female donor with Graves disease. The chain combines TRBV2 with TRBJ1-1; no firm D call. The CDR3 loop reads CASSEEGWTEAFF. The DNA of the CDR3 is TGTGCCAGCAGTGAAGAGGGTTGGACTGAAGCTTTCTTT.